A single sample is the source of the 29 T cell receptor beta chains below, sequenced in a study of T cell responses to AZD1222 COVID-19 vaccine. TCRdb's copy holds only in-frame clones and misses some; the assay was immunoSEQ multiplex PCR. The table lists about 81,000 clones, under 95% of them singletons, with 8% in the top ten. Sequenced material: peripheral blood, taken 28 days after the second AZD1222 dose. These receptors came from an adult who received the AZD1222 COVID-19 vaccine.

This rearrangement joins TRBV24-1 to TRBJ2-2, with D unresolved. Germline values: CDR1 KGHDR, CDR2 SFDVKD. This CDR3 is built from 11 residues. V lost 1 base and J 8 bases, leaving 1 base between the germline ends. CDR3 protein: CATSDFGELFF. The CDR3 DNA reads TGTGCCACCAGTGATTTTGGGGAGCTGTTTTTT.

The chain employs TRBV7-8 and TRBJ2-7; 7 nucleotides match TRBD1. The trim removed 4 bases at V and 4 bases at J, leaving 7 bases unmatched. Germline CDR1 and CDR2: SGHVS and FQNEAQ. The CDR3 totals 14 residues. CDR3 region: CASSSRTGSYEQYF. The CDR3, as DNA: TGTGCCAGCAGCTCCAGGACAGGTAGTTACGAGCAGTACTTC. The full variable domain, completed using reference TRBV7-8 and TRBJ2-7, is GAGVSQSPRYKVAKRGQDVALRCDPISGHVSLFWYQQALGQGPEFLTYFQNEAQLDKSGLPSDRFFAERPEGSVSTLKIQRTQQEDSAVYLCASSSRTGSYEQYFGPGTRLTVT.

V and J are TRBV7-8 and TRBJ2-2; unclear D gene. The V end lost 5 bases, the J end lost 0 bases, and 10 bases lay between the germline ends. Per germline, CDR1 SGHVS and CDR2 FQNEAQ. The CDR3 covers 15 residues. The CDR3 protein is CASSPKVSNTGELFF. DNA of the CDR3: TGTGCCAGCAGCCCAAAAGTCTCGAACACCGGGGAGCTGTTTTTT. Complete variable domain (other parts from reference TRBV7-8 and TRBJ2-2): GAGVSQSPRYKVAKRGQDVALRCDPISGHVSLFWYQQALGQGPEFLTYFQNEAQLDKSGLPSDRFFAERPEGSVSTLKIQRTQQEDSAVYLCASSPKVSNTGELFFGEGSRLTVL.

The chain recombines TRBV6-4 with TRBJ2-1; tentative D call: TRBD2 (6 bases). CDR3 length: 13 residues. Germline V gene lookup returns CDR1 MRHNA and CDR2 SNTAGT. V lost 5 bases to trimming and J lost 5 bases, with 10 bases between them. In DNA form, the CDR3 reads TGTGCCAGCAGTAACCGGGAGAACAATGAGCAGTTCTTC. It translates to CASSNRENNEQFF.

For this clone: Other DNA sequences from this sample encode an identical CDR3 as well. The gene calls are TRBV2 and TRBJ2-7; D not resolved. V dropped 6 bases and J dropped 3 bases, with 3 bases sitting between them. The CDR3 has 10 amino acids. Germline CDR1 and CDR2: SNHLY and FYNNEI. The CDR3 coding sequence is TGTGCCAGCAGCCTCTACGAGCAGTACTTC. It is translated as CASSLYEQYF.

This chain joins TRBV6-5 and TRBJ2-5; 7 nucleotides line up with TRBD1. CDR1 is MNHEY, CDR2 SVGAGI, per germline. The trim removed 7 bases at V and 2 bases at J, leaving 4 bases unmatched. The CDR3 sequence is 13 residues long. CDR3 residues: CASTRQGQETQYF. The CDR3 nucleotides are TGTGCCAGCACTAGACAGGGACAAGAGACCCAGTACTTC.

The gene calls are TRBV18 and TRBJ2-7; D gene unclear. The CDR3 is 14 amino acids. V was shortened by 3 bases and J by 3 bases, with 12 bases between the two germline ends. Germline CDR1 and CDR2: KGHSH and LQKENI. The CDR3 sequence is CASSPSTSYYEQYF. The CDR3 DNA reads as TGTGCCAGCTCACCCTCGACAAGTTACTACGAGCAGTACTTC.

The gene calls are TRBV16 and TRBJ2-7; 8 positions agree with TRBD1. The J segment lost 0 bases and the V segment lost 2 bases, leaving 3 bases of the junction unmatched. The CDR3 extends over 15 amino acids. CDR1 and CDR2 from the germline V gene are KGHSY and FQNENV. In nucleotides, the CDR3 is TGTGCCAGCAGCCAAAGGGGACAGGTCTCCTACGAGCAGTACTTC. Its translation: CASSQRGQVSYEQYF. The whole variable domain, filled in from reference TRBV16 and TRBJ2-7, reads GEEVAQTPKHLVRGEGQKAKLYCAPIKGHSYVFWYQQVLKNEFKFLISFQNENVFDETGMPKERFSAKCLPNSPCSLEIQATKLEDSAVYFCASSQRGQVSYEQYFGPGTRLTVT.

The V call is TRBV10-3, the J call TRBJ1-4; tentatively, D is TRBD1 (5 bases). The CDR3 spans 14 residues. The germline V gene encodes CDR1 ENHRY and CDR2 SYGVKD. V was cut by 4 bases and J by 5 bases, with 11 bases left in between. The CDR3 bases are TGTGCCATCAGTGTTACAGGCCTGAATGAAAAACTGTTTTTT. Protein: CAISVTGLNEKLFF.

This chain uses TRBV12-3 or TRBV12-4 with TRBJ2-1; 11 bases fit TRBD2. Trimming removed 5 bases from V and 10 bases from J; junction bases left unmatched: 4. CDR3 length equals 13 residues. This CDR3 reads CASSTLAGGEQFF. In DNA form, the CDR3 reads TGTGCCAGCAGTACCTTAGCGGGAGGGGAGCAGTTCTTC.

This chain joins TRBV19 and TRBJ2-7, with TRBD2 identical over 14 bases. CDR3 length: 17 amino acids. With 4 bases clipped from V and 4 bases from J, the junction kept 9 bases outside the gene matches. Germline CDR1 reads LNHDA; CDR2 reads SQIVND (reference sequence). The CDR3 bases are TGTGCCAGTAGTAGCTATTCCGGGACTAGCGGGGGTTACGAGCAGTACTTC. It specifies CASSSYSGTSGGYEQYF.

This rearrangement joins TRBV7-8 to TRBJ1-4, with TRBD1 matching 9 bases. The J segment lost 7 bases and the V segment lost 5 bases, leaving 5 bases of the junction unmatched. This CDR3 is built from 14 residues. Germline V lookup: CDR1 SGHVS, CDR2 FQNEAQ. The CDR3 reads CASSPGQGREKLFF. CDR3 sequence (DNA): TGTGCCAGCAGCCCGGGACAGGGTCGTGAAAAACTGTTTTTT.

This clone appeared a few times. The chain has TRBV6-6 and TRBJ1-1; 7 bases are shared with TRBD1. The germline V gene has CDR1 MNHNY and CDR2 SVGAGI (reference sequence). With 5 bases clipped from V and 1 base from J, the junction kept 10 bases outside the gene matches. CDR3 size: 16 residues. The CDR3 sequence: CASSRTIGTENTEAFF. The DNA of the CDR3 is TGTGCCAGCAGTCGAACCATCGGGACAGAGAACACTGAAGCTTTCTTT.

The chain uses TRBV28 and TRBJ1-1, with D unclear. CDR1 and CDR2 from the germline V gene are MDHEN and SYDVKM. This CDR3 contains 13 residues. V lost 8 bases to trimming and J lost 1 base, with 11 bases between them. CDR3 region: CASQFPQNTEAFF. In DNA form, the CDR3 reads TGTGCCAGCCAATTCCCACAGAACACTGAAGCTTTCTTT.

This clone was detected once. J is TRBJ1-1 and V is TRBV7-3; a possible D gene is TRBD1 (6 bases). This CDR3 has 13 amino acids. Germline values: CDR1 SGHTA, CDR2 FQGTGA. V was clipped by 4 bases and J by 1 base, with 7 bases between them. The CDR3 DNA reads TGTGCCAGCAGCTCGGACAGGAACACTGAAGCTTTCTTT. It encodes CASSSDRNTEAFF. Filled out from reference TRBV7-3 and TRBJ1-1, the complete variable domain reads GAGVSQTPSNKVTEKGKYVELRCDPISGHTALYWYRQSLGQGPEFLIYFQGTGAADDSGLPNDRFFAVRPEGSVSTLKIQRTERGDSAVYLCASSSDRNTEAFFGQGTRLTVV.

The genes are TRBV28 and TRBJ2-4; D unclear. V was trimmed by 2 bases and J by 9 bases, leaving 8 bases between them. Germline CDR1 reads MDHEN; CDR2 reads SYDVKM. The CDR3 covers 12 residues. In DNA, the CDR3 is TGTGCCAGCAGTTTACCCCGGCGCATTCAGTACTTC. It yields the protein CASSLPRRIQYF.

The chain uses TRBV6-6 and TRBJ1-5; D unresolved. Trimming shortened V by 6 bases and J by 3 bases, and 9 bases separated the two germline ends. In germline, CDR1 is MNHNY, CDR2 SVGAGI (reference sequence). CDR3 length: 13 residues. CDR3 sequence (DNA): TGTGCCAGCAGGGTGGCAGCCAATCAGCCCCAGCATTTT. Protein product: CASRVAANQPQHF.

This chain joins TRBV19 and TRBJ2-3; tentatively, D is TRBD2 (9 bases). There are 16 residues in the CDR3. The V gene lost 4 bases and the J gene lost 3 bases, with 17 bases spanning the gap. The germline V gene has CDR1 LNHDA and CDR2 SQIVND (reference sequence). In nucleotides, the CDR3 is TGTGCCAGTAGTACAGGGGGCCTAGCGGGGACAGATACGCAGTATTTT. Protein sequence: CASSTGGLAGTDTQYF.

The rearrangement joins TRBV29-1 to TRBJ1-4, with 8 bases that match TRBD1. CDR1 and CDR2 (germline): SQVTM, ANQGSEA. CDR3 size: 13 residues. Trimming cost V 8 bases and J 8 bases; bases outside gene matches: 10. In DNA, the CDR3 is TGCAGCTTCTTGGACAGGGTTGGAGAAAAACTGTTTTTT. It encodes CSFLDRVGEKLFF.

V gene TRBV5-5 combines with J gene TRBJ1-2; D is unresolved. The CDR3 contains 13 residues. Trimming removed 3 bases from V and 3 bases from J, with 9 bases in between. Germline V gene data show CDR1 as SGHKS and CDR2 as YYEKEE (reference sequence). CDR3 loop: CASSWRPDYGYTF. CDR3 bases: TGTGCCAGCAGCTGGCGACCGGACTATGGCTACACCTTC.

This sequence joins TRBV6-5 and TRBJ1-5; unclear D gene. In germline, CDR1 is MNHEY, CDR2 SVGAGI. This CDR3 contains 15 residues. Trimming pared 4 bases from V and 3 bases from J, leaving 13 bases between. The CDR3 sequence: CASSLADTSNQPQHF. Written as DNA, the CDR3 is TGTGCCAGCAGTTTAGCCGACACCTCCAATCAGCCCCAGCATTTT.

The CDR3 loop is CASSVGIAGTSYNEQFF. In nucleotides, the CDR3 is TGTGCCAGCAGCGTAGGGATAGCGGGAACCTCCTACAATGAGCAGTTCTTC. The rearrangement links TRBV9 to TRBJ2-1; 8 bases fit TRBD2. Germline CDR1 and CDR2: SGDLS and YYNGEE. This CDR3 has 17 amino acids. J was trimmed by 0 bases and V by 0 bases; bases with no gene match: 5.

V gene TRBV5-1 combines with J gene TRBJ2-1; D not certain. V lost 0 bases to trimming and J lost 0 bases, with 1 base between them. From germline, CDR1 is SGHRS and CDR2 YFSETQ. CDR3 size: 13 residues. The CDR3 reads CASSLASYNEQFF. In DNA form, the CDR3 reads TGCGCCAGCAGCTTGGCCTCCTACAATGAGCAGTTCTTC.

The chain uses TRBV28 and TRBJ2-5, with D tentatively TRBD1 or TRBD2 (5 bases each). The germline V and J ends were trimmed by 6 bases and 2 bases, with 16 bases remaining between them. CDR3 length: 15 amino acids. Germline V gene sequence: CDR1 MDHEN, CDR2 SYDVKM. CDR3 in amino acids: CASSEPGGGQETQYF. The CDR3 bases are TGTGCCAGCAGCGAACCGGGTGGGGGTCAAGAGACCCAGTACTTC.

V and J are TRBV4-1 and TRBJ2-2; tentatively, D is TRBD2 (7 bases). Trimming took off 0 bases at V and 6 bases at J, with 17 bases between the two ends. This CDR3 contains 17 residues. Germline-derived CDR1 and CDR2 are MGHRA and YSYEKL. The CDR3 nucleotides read TGCGCCAGCAGCCAAGAGTTAAGGGGGGGCGGACCCGGGGAGCTGTTTTTT. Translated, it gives CASSQELRGGGPGELFF.

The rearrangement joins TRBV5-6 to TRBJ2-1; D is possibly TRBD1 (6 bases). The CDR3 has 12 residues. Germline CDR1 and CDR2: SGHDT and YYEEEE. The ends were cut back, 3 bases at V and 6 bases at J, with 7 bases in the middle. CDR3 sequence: CASSWDTNEQFF. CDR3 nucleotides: TGTGCCAGCAGCTGGGACACCAATGAGCAGTTCTTC.

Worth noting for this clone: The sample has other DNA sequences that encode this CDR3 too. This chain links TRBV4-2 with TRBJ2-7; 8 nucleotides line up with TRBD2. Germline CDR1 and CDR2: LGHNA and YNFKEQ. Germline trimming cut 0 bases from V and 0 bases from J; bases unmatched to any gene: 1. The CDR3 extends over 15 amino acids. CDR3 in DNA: TGTGCCAGCAGCCAAGACAGCGGGAGCTCCTACGAGCAGTACTTC. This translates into CASSQDSGSSYEQYF.

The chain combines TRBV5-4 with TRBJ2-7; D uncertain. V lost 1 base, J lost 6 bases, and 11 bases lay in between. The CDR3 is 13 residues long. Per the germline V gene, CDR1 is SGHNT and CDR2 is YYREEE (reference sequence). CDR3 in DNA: TGTGCCAGCAGCTTGATTCAAGTACGCGAGCAGTACTTC. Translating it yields CASSLIQVREQYF.

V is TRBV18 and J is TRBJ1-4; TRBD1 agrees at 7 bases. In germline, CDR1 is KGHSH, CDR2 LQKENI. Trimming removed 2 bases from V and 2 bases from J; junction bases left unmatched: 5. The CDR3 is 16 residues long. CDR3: CASSPYRDSTNEKLFF. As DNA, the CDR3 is TGTGCCAGCTCACCATACCGGGACAGTACTAATGAAAAACTGTTTTTT. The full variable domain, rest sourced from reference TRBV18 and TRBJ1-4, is NAGVMQNPRHLVRRRGQEARLRCSPMKGHSHVYWYRQLPEEGLKFMVYLQKENIIDESGMPKERFSAEFPKEGPSILRIQQVVRGDSAAYFCASSPYRDSTNEKLFFGSGTQLSVL.